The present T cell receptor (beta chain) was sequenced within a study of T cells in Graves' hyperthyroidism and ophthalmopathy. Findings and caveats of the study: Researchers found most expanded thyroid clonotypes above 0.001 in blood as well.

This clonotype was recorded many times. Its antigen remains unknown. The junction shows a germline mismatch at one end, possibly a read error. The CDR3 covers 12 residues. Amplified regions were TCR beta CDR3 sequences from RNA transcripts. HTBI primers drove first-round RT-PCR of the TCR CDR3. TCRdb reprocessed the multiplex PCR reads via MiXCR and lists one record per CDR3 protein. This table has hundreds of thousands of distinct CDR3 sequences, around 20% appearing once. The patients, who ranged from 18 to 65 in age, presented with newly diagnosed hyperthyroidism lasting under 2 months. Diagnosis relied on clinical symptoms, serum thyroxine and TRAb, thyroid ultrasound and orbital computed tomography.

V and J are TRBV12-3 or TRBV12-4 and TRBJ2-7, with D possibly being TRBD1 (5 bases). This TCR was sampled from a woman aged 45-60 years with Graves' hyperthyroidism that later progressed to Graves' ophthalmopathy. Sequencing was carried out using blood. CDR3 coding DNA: TGTGCCAGCAGCTTAGGGGACTACGAGCAGTACTTC. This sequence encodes CASSLGDYEQYF.